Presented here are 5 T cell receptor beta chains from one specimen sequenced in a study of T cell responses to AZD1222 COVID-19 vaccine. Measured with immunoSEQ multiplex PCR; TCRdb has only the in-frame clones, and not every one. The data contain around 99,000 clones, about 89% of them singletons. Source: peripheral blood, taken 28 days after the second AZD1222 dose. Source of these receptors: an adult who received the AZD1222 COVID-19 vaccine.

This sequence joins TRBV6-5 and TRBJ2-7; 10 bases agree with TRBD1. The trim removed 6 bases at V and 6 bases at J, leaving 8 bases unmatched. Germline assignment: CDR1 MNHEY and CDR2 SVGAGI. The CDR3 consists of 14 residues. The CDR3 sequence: CASRQGQGTGEQYF. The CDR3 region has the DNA TGTGCCAGCAGACAGGGACAGGGGACAGGCGAGCAGTACTTC.

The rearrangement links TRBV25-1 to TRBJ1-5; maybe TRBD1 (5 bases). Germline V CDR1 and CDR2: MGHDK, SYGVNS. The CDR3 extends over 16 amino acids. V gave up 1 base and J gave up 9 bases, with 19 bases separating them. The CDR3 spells CASSESWGVGSPPQHF. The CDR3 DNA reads TGTGCCAGCAGTGAATCTTGGGGCGTCGGGTCCCCGCCCCAGCATTTT.

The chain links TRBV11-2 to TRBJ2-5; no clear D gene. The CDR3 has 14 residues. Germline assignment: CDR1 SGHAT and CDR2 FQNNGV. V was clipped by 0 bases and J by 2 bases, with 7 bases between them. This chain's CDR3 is CASSLDSFQETQYF. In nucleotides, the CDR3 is TGTGCCAGCAGCTTAGACAGTTTTCAAGAGACCCAGTACTTC. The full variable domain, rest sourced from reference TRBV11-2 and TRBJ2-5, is EAGVAQSPRYKIIEKRQSVAFWCNPISGHATLYWYQQILGQGPKLLIQFQNNGVVDDSQLPKDRFSAERLKGVDSTLKIQPAKLEDSAVYLCASSLDSFQETQYFGPGTRLLVL.

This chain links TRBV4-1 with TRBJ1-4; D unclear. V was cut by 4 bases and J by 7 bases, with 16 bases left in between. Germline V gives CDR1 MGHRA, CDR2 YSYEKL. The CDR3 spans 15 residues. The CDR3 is CASSRSVRSIEKLFF. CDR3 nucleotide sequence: TGCGCCAGCAGCCGGTCGGTGAGGAGTATTGAAAAACTGTTTTTT.

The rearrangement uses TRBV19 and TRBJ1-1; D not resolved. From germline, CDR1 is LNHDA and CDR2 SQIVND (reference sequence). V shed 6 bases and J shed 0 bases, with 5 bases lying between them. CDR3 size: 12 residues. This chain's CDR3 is CASRGVNTEAFF. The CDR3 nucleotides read TGTGCCAGTAGAGGTGTGAACACTGAAGCTTTCTTT.